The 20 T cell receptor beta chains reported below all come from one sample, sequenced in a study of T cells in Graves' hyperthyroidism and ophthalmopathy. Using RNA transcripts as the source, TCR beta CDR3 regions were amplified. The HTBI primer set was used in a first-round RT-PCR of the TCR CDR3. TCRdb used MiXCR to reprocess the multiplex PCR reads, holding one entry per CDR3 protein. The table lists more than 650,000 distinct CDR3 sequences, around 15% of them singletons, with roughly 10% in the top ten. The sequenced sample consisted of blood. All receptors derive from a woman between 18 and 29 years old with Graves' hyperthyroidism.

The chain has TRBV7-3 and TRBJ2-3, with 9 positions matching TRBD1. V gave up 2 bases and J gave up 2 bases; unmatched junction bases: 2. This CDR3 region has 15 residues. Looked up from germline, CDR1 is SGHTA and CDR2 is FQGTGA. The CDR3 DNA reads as TGTGCCAGCAGCTTATTACAGGGGGCCACAGATACGCAGTATTTT. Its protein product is CASSLLQGATDTQYF.

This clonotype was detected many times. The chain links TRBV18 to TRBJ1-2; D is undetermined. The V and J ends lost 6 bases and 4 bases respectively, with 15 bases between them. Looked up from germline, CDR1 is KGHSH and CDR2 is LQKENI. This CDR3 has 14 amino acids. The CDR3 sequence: CASSHGGDLYGYTF. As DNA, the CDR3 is TGTGCCAGCTCCCACGGTGGGGATCTCTATGGCTACACCTTC.

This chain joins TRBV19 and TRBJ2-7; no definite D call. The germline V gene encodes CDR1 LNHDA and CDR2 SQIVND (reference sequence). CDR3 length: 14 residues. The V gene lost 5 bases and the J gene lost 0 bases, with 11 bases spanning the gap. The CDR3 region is CASSLTVSSYEQYF. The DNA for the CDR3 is TGTGCCAGTAGTTTGACCGTTAGCTCCTACGAGCAGTACTTC.

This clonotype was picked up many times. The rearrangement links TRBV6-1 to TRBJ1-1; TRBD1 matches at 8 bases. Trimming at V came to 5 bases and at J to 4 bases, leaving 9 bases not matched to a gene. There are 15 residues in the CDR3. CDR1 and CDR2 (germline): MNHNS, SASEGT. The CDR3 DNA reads TGTGCCAGCAGTTGGACGGCACAGGGGGGCACTGAAGCTTTCTTT. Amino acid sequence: CASSWTAQGGTEAFF.

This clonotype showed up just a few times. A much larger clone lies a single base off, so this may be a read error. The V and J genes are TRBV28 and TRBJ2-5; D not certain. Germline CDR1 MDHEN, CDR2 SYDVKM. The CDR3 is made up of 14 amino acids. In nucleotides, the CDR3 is TGTGCCAGCAGCCTAATCCCCCCGCGAGAGACCCAGTGCTTC. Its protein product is CASSLIPPRETQCF.

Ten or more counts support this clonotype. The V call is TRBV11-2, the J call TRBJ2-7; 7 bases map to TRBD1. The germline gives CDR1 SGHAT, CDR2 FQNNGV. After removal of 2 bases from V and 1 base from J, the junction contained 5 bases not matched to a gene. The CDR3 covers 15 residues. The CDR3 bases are TGTGCCAGCAGCTTAAGCTCGGGACAGTCCTACGAGCAGTACTTC. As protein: CASSLSSGQSYEQYF.

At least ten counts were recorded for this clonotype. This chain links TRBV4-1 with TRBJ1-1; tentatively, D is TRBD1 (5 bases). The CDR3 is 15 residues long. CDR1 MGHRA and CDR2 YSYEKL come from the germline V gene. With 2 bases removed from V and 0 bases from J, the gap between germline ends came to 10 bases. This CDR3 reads CASSQPGTVNTEAFF. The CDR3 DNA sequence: TGCGCCAGCAGCCAACCTGGGACGGTGAACACTGAAGCTTTCTTT.

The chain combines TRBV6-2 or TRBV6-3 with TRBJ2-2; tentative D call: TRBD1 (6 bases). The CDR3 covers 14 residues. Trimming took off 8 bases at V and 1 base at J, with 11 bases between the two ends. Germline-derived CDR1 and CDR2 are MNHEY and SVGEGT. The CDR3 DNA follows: TGTGCCAGCCGTAGAGGGGGGAACACCGGGGAGCTGTTTTTT. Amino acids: CASRRGGNTGELFF.

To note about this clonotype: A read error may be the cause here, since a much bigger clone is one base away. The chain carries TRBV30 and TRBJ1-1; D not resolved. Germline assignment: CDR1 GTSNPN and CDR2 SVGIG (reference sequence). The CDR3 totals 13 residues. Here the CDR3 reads CARRPLQNTEAFF. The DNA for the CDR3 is TGTGCCAGGAGGCCGCTGCAGAACACTGAAGCTTTCTTT.

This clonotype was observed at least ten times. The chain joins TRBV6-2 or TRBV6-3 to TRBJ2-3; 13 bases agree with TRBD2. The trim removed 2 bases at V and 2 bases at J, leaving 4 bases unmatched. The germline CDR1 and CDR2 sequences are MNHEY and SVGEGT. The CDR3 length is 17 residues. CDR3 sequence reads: CASSYATSGRDTDTQYF. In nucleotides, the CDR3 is TGTGCCAGCAGTTACGCTACTAGCGGGAGGGACACAGATACGCAGTATTTT.

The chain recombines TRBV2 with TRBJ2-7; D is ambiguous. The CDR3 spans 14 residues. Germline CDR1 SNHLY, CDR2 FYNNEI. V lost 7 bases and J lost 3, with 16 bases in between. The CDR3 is CASTRLLTGYEQYF. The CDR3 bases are TGTGCCAGCACTCGACTCCTTACGGGCTACGAGCAGTACTTC.

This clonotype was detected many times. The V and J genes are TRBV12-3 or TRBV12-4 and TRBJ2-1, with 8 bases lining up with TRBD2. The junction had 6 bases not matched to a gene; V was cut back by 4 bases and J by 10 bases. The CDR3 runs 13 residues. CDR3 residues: CASSSTREGEQFF. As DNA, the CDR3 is TGTGCCAGCAGTTCCACTCGGGAGGGGGAGCAGTTCTTC.

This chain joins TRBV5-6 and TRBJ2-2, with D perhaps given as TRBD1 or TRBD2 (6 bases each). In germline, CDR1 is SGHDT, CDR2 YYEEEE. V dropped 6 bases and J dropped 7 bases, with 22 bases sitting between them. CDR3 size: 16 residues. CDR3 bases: TGTGCCAGCACCAGAGGGGGACTCTGGGCCCACGGGGAGCTGTTTTTT. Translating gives CASTRGGLWAHGELFF.

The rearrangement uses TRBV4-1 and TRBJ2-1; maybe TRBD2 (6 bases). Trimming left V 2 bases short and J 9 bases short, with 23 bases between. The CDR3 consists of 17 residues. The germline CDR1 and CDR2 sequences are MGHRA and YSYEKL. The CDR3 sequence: CASSQPRRGRGGGEQFF. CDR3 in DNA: TGCGCCAGCAGCCAACCCCGGAGAGGCCGGGGAGGCGGTGAGCAGTTCTTC.

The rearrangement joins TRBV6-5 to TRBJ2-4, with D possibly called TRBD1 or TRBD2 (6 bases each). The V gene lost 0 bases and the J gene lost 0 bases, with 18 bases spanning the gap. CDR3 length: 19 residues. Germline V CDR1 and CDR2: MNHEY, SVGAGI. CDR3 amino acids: CASSYSKGIGGLAKNIQYF. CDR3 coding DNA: TGTGCCAGCAGTTACTCAAAGGGGATAGGGGGGCTAGCCAAAAACATTCAGTACTTC.

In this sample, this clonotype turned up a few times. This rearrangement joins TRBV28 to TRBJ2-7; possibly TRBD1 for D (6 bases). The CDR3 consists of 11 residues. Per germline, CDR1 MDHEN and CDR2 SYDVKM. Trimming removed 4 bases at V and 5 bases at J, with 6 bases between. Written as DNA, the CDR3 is TGTGCCAGCAGTTGGGACAACGAGCAGTACTTC. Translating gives CASSWDNEQYF.

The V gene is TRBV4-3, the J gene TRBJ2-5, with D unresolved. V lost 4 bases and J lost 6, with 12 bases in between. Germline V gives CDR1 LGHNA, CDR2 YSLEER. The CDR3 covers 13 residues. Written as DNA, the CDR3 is TGCGCCAGCAGCCCCCTTGGGGTACAGACCCAGTACTTC. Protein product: CASSPLGVQTQYF.

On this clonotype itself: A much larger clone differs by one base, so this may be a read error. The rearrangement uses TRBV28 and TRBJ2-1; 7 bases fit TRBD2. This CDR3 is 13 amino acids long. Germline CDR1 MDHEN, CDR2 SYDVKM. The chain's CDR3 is CTSSEPMGGGQFF. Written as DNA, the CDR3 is TGTACCAGCAGTGAACCCATGGGCGGGGGGCAGTTCTTC.

The CDR3 here is CASSLKAPFRLNTEAFF. The CDR3 DNA is TGTGCCAGCAGCTTAAAGGCCCCCTTCCGGCTGAACACTGAAGCTTTCTTT. The chain has TRBV13 and TRBJ1-1; D not certain. Deletions cut 2 bases from V and 0 bases from J, with 16 bases between. The CDR3 sequence is 17 residues long. The germline CDR1 and CDR2 sequences are PRHDT and FYEKMQ (reference sequence).

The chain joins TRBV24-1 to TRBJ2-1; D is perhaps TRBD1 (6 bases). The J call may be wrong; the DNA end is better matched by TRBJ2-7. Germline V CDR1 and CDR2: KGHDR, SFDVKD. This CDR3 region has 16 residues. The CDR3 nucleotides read TGTGCCACCAGTGATTTGGGGCAGGGGCTCTACAATGAGCAGTACTTC. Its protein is CATSDLGQGLYNEQYF.